The present TCR beta chain was sequenced within a study of T cells after yellow fever vaccination. The study, taken as a whole, reports: The booster saw the reappearance of most primary-vaccination clones (roughly 96% CD4, about 88% CD8).

The CDR3 sequence is 15 residues long. Germline V lookup: CDR1 SGHRS, CDR2 YFSETQ. V was clipped by 2 bases and J by 7 bases, with 15 bases between them. Generation of TCR cDNA used 5'RACE template switching (which added a universal primer site and UMIs). TCRdb fed the 5' RACE reads into MiXCR, producing one record per CDR3 protein. The sample gives approximately 300,000 distinct CDR3 sequences, roughly 8.7% of which show up once; roughly 17% is in the top ten. This clonotype was found many times. What it recognizes is unknown. The clonotype comes from a man aged 18 to 30 who received the YFV17D yellow fever vaccine. The gene calls are TRBV5-1 and TRBJ2-2; tentative D call: TRBD2 (6 bases). The specimen was PBMCs, collected on the day of the first yellow fever vaccination. The CDR3 here is CASSFRRGIDGELFF. The DNA for the CDR3 is TGCGCCAGCAGCTTCCGGAGGGGCATAGACGGGGAGCTGTTTTTT. Full variable domain (missing parts from reference TRBV5-1 and TRBJ2-2): KAGVTQTPRYLIKTRGQQVTLSCSPISGHRSVSWYQQTPGQGLQFLFEYFSETQRNKGNFPGRFSGRQFSNSRSEMNVSTLELGDSALYLCASSFRRGIDGELFFGEGSRLTVL.